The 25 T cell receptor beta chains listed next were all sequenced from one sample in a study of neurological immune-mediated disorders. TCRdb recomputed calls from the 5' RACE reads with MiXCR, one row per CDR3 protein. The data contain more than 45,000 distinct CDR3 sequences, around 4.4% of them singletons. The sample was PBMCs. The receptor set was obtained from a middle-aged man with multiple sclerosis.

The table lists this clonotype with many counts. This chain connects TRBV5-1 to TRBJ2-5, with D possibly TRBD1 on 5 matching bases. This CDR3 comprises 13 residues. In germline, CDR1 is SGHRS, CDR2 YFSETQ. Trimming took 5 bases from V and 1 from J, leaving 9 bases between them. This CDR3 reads CASRGLSQETQYF. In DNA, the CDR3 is TGCGCCAGCAGGGGGCTAAGCCAAGAGACCCAGTACTTC.

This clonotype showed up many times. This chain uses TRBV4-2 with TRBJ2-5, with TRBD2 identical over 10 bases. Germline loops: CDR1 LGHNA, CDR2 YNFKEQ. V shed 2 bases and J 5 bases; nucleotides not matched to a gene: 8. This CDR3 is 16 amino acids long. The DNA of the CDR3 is TGTGCCAGCAGCCAAATAGCGGGGGGTGTAGTGGAGACCCAGTACTTC. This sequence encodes CASSQIAGGVVETQYF.

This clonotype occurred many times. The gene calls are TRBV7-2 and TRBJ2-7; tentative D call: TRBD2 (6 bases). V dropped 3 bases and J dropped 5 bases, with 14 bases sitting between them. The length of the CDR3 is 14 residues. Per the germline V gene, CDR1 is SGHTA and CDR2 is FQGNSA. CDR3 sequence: CASSFWGENNEQYF. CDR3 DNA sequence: TGTGCCAGCAGCTTTTGGGGGGAGAACAACGAGCAGTACTTC.

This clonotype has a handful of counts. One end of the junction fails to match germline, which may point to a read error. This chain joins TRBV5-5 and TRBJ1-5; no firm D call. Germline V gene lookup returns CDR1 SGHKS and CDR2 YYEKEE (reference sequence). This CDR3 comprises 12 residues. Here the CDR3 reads CASSLDAQPQNF. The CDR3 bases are TGTGCCAGCAGCTTGGACGCTCAGCCCCAGAATTTT.

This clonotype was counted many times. The CDR3 spells CASSLLAGGPHTGELFF. The CDR3 DNA reads as TGTGCCAGCAGCTTACTGGCGGGAGGGCCGCACACCGGGGAGCTGTTTTTT. The V and J genes are TRBV7-3 and TRBJ2-2; the match to TRBD2 covers 9 bases. Germline CDR1 and CDR2: SGHTA and FQGTGA. This CDR3 contains 17 residues. V dropped 2 bases and J dropped 3; count of bases not matched to a gene: 7.

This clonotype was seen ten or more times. CDR3 sequence reads: CASSVTGTDGNTIYF. CDR3 sequence (DNA): TGCGCCAGCAGCGTGACCGGGACAGATGGAAACACCATATATTTT. The V gene is TRBV5-1, the J gene TRBJ1-3; 7 positions match TRBD1. The CDR3 consists of 15 residues. The V and J ends lost 4 bases and 3 bases, in that order; junction bases with no gene match: 7. Germline CDR1 SGHRS, CDR2 YFSETQ.

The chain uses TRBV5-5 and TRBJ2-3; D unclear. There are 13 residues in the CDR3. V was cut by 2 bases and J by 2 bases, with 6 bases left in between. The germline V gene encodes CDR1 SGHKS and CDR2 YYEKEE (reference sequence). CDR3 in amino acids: CASSFFYTDTQYF. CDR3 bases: TGTGCCAGCAGCTTTTTTTACACAGATACGCAGTATTTT.

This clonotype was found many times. This chain's CDR3 is CASISRTNTGELFF. CDR3 in DNA: TGTGCCAGTATCAGTCGGACGAACACCGGGGAGCTGTTTTTT. This chain uses TRBV7-8 with TRBJ2-2; D is ambiguous. V was cut by 9 bases and J by 0 bases, with 11 bases left in between. This CDR3 is 14 amino acids long. The V gene's germline CDR1 is SGHVS and CDR2 FQNEAQ.

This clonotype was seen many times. The CDR3 loop reads CASSLAARNTEAFF. CDR3 DNA sequence: TGTGCCAGCAGCTTAGCGGCCAGGAACACTGAAGCTTTCTTT. This chain links TRBV7-2 with TRBJ1-1, with D unresolved. The CDR3 runs 14 residues. Deletions cut 0 bases from V and 1 base from J, with 6 bases between. Germline V gene sequence: CDR1 SGHTA, CDR2 FQGNSA. Full variable domain (outside the CDR3, taken from reference TRBV7-2 and TRBJ1-1): GAGVSQSPSNKVTEKGKDVELRCDPISGHTALYWYRQSLGQGLEFLIYFQGNSAPDKSGLPSDRFSAERTGGSVSTLTIQRTQQEDSAVYLCASSLAARNTEAFFGQGTRLTVV.

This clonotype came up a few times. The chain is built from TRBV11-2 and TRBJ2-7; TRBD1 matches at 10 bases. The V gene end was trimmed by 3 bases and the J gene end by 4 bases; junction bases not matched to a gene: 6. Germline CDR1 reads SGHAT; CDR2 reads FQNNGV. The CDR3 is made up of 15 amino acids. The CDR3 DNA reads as TGTGCCAGCAGCTTTAAAGGACAGGGGGTATACGAGCAGTACTTC. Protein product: CASSFKGQGVYEQYF.

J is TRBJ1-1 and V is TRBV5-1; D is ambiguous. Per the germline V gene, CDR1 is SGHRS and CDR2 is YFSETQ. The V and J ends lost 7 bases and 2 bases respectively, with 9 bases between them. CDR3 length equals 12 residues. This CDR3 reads CASRDPNTEAFF. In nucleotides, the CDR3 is TGCGCCAGCCGGGATCCCAACACTGAAGCTTTCTTT.

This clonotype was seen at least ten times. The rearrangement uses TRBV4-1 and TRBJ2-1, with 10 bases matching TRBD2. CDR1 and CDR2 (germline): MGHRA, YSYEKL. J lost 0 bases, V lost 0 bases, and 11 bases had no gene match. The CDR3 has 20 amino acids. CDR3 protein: CASSQDKSSGRLSSYNEQFF. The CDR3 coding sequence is TGCGCCAGCAGCCAAGATAAGTCTAGCGGGAGATTGAGCTCCTACAATGAGCAGTTCTTC.

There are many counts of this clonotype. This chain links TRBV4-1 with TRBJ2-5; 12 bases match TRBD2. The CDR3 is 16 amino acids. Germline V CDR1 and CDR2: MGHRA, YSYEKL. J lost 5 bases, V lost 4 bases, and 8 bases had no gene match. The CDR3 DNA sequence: TGCGCCAGCAGCCGACTACGGACTAGCGGGATGGAGACCCAGTACTTC. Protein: CASSRLRTSGMETQYF.

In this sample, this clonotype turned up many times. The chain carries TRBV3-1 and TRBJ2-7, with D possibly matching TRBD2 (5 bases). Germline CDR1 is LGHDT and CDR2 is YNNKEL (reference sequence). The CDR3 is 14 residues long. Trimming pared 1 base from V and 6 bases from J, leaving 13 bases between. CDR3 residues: CASSQARSGAEQYF. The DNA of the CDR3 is TGTGCCAGCAGCCAAGCCAGAAGCGGTGCCGAGCAGTACTTC.

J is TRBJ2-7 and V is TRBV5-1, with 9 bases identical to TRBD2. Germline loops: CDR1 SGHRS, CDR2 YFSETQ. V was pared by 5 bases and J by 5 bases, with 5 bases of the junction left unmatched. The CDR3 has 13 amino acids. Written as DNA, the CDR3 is TGCGCCAGCAGGTTAGCGGGAGCCCACGAGCAGTACTTC. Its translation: CASRLAGAHEQYF.

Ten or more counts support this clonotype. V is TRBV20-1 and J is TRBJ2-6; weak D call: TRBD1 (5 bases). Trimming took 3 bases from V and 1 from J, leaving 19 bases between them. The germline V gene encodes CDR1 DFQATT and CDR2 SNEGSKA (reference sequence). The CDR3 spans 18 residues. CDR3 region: CSASYGRAARSGANVLTF. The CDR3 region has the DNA TGCAGTGCTAGTTATGGCAGGGCGGCTAGGTCTGGGGCCAACGTCCTGACTTTC.

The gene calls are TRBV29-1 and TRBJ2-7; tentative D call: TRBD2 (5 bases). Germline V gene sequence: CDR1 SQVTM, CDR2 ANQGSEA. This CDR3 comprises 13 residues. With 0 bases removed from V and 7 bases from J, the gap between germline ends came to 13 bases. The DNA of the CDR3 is TGCAGCGTTGAAGAAGGACTGGGTCGAGAGCAGTACTTC. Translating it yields CSVEEGLGREQYF.

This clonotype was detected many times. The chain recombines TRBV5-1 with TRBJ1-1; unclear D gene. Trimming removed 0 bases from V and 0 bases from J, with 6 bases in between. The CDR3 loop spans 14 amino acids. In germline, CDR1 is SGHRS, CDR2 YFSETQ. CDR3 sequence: CASSLETLNTEAFF. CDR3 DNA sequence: TGCGCCAGCAGCTTGGAGACACTGAACACTGAAGCTTTCTTT.

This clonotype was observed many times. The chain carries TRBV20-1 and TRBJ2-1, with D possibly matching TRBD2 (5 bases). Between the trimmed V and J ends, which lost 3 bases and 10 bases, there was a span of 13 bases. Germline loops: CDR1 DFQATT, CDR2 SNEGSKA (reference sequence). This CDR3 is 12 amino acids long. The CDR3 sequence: CSASHGLPEQFF. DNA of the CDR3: TGCAGTGCTAGTCACGGACTCCCCGAGCAGTTCTTC.

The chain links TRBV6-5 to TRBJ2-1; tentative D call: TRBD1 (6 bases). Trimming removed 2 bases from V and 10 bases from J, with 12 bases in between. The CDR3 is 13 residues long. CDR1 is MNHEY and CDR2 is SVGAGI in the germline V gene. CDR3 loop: CASSYGSGGEQFF. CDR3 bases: TGTGCCAGCAGTTACGGGAGTGGGGGCGAGCAGTTCTTC.

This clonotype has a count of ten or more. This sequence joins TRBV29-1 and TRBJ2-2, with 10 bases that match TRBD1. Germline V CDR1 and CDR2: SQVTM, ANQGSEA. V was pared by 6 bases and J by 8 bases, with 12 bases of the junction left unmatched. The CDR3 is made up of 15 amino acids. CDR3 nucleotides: TGCAGCGTCAAAACCGGGACAGGGGCATATGGGGAGCTGTTTTTT. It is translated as CSVKTGTGAYGELFF.

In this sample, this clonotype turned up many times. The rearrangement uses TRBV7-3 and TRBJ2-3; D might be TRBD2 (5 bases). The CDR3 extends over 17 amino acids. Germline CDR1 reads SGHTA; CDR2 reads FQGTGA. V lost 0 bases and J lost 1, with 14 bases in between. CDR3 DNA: TGTGCCAGCAGCTTAACCCTAAGGAGCGGAGGCACAGATACGCAGTATTTT. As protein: CASSLTLRSGGTDTQYF.

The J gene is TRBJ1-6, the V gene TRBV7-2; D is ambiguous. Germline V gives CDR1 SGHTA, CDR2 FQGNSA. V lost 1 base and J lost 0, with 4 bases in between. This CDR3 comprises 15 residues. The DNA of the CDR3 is TGTGCCAGCAGCTTAGAGAGCTCCTATAATTCACCCCTCCACTTT. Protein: CASSLESSYNSPLHF. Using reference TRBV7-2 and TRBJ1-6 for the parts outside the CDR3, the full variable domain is GAGVSQSPSNKVTEKGKDVELRCDPISGHTALYWYRQSLGQGLEFLIYFQGNSAPDKSGLPSDRFSAERTGGSVSTLTIQRTQQEDSAVYLCASSLESSYNSPLHFGNGTRLTVT.

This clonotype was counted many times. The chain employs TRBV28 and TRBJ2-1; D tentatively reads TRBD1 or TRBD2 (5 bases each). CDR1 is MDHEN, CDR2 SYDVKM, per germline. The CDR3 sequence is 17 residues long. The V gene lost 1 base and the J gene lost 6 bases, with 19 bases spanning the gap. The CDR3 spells CASSLSSPTRGGNEQFF. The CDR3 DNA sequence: TGTGCCAGCAGTTTATCTAGTCCAACCCGGGGCGGCAATGAGCAGTTCTTC.

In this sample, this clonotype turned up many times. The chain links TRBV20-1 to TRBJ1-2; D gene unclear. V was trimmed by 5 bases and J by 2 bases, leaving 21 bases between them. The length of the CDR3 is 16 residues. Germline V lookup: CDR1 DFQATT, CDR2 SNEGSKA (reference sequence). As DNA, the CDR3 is TGCAGTGCTTGTTGGAGGAAGACACGAAAAAACTATGGCTACACCTTC. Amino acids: CSACWRKTRKNYGYTF.